This TCR beta chain was sequenced during a study of glioma-infiltrating T cells (TCRdb year 2016). Turning to the overall study: TCR alpha- and beta-chain repertoires were sequenced from glioma tissue, non-neoplastic brain tissue and matched peripheral blood mononuclear cells. Three low-grade glioma patients, fewer than 10 primary glioblastoma patients and three non-glioma patients contributing non-neoplastic brain tissue were included in the paired cohort. To measure how far tissue and blood T-cell populations diverged, each tissue-infiltrating repertoire was compared against the peripheral blood repertoire of the same patient.

On the study overall, not on this receptor specifically: VJ-independent divergence between tissue and blood was below expectation in non-neoplastic patients but above expectation in all gliomas, especially low-grade gliomas. Tissue and blood shared very few CDR3 sequences, a result attributed to high CDR3 diversity and limited sampling. Group comparisons were based on small numbers of patients: three non-neoplastic, three low-grade glioma and several glioblastoma patients.

The iRepertoire nested amplicon-rescue multiplex PCR (arm-PCR) platform was used to amplify TCR alpha and beta CDR3 regions from RNA. The input for one-step reverse transcription and amplification was about 100-400 ng of tissue mRNA or PBMC total RNA. After bead purification, a secondary multiplex PCR added Illumina adapters, and libraries were gel-purified between 200 and 400 bp. The libraries contained internal 6-nucleotide barcodes that were used for demultiplexing. Libraries were sequenced on an Illumina MiSeq with 2x220 or 2x250 nucleotide paired-end reads. Per the source publication's procedure: Paired reads were merged using FLASH 1.2.11 and aligned with BWA-MEM to the GRCh37 human genome, and TRA and TRB reads were then extracted. An IMGT-derived reference of cassette sequences and CDR3 motifs, with pseudogenes included, was used for V and J assignment. Reads were translated in three frames, and productive CDR3s were defined as those with a C...FGXG motif and no stop codons. Clonotypes were defined as unique combinations of V-J cassette pair and CDR3 amino acid sequence. Reads were filtered by Hamming distance, thresholded by each sample's sequence error rate in mapped regions. Using fastp trimming at Q25 and MiXCR clonotype assembly, TCRdb reanalyzed the public sequencing data and kept in-frame beta chains. Here each entry gathers all rows of one CDR3 protein and keeps the most common genes and DNA. The V and J calls follow TCRdb's processing rather than the paper's. The sample table shows 150,000 to 200,000 distinct CDR3 sequences, and about 40% are seen once. 4% to 6.5% of the sample rests with the top ten.

About this clonotype itself: What this receptor recognizes is not known. Per-base qualities were not stored, and no clone one base away is much larger.

CDR3 length: 14 amino acids, cysteine to phenylalanine. Of the read, only the CDR3 DNA is kept; its 42 bases are in frame from base 1. V is clipped by 9 bases and J by 7 bases, and the sequence between their germline boundaries is 20 bases long. Taken from the germline V gene, the CDR1 and CDR2 loops are SGHTA and FQGNSA. The specimen sequenced was glioma tissue, nonneoplastic brain tissue, or PBMCs (not recorded which). The TCR was taken from a human donor with low-grade glioma or glioblastoma, undergoing nonglioma brain surgery, or in good health (not recorded which). The V gene is TRBV7-2 and the J gene is TRBJ2-3; matching of 6 bases hints at TRBD1 as the D gene. The CDR3 amino acid sequence is: CARSVTEGEYTQYF. The DNA sequence follows: TGTGCCAGAAGCGTGACAGAGGGGGAATATACGCAGTATTTT.